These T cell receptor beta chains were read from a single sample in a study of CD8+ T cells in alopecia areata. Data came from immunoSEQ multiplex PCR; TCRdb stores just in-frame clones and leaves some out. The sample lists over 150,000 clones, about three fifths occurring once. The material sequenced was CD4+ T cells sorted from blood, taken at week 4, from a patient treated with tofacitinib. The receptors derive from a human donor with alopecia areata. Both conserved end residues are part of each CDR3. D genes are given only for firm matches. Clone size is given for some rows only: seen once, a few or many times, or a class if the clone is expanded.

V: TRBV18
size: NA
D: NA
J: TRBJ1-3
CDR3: CASSPLDGPIRGNTIYF
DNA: TGTGCCAGCTCACCGCTAGACGGGCCTATCAGAGGAAACACCATATATTTT

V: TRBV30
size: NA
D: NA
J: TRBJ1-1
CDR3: CAWSEGRTLNTEAFF
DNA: TGTGCCTGGAGTGAGGGCAGGACATTGAACACTGAAGCTTTCTTT

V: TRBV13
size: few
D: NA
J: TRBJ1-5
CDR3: CASSLHRRTHNQPQHF
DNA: TGTGCCAGCAGCTTACACAGGCGCACGCATAATCAGCCCCAGCATTTT

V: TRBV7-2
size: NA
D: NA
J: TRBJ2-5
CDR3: CASSLAKTARFETQYF
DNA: TGTGCCAGCAGCTTAGCTAAAACAGCTCGTTTCGAGACCCAGTACTTC

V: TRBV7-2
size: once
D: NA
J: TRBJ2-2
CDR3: CASSFQGGGGELFF
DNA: TGTGCCAGCAGCTTCCAGGGGGGTGGCGGGGAGCTGTTTTTT

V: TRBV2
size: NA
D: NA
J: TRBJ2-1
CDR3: CASSVLLQTLNEQFF
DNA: TGTGCCAGCAGTGTGCTCCTCCAAACTCTCAATGAGCAGTTCTTC

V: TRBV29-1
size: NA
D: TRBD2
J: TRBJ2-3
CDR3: CSVSLAGGDTQYF
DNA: TGCAGCGTCTCCCTCGCGGGAGGGGATACGCAGTATTTT

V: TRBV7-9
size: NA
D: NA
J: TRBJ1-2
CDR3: CASSNDIYGYTF
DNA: TGTGCCAGCAGCAACGACATCTATGGCTACACCTTC

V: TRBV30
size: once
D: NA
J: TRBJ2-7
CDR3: CAWSLPYEQYF
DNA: TGTGCCTGGAGTCTCCCTTACGAGCAGTACTTC

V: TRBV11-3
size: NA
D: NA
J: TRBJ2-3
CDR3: CASSLDLEDTQYF
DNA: TGTGCCAGCAGCTTAGATCTTGAGGATACGCAGTATTTT

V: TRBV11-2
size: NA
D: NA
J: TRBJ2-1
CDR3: CASSLGGLERFFHYNEQFF
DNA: TGTGCCAGCAGCTTAGGTGGTCTAGAGCGTTTCTTTCACTACAATGAGCAGTTCTTC

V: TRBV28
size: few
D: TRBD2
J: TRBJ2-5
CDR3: CASSSSLAGGFGAETQYF
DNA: TGTGCCAGCAGTTCATCTCTAGCGGGAGGATTTGGTGCGGAGACCCAGTACTTC

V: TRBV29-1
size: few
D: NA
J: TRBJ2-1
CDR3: CSAAGGESSYNEQFF
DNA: TGCAGCGCTGCTGGTGGGGAGAGCTCCTACAATGAGCAGTTCTTC

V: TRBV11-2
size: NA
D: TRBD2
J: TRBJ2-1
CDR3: CASSLLRTSGRNNEQFF
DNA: TGTGCCAGCAGCTTACTACGGACTAGCGGGAGGAATAATGAGCAGTTCTTC

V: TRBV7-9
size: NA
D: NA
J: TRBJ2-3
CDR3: CASSLSGTVSTDTQYF
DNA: TGTGCCAGCAGCTTATCCGGGACGGTGAGCACAGATACGCAGTATTTT

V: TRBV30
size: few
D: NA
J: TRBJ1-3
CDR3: CAWKIGSGNTIYF
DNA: TGTGCCTGGAAAATTGGCTCTGGAAACACCATATATTTT

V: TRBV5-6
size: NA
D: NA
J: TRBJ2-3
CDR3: CASSLVLLSPSTDTQYF
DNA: TGTGCCAGCAGCTTGGTACTGCTCTCACCTAGCACAGATACGCAGTATTTT

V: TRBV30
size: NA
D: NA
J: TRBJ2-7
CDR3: CAWSIQVAHIHF
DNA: TGTGCCTGGAGTATACAGGTGGCACACATACACTTC

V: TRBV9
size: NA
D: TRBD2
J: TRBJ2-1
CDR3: CASSVASGGSSYNEQFF
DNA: TGTGCCAGCAGCGTAGCTTCGGGCGGGAGCTCCTACAATGAGCAGTTCTTC

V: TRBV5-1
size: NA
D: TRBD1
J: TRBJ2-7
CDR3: CASSRDSVYEQYF
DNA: TGCGCCAGCAGCCGGGACAGTGTCTACGAGCAGTACTTC

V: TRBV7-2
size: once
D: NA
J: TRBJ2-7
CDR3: CASTDAYGSYEQYF
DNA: TGTGCCAGCACCGACGCTTATGGCTCCTACGAGCAGTACTTC

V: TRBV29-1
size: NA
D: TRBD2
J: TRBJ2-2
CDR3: CSARTSGNTGELFF
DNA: TGCAGCGCTAGGACTAGCGGCAACACCGGGGAGCTGTTTTTT